A selection of T cell receptor beta chains follows, all from one sample in a study of PD-L1 blockade in urothelial cancer. Clones were sequenced by immunoSEQ multiplex PCR, and TCRdb holds only the in-frame ones, with some missing. The sample records some 90,000 clones, 70% to 90% being singletons. Sequenced material: PBMCs, taken around atezolizumab (anti-PD-L1) treatment. These TCRs come from a woman aged 80 or over with urothelial cancer. The CDR3 runs from the conserved cysteine through the conserved F or W. D genes are given only for firm matches. The size of a clone is reported for some rows only, either as once, few or many, or as a class for expanded clones.

v_gene	abundance	j_gene	d_gene	CDR3aa	CDR3nt
TRBV5-1	.	TRBJ2-2	.	CASSRDLLNTGELFF	TGCGCCAGCAGCCGGGATCTCCTTAACACCGGGGAGCTGTTTTTT
TRBV6-1	.	TRBJ2-3	.	CASSEMRGTDTQYF	TGTGCCAGCAGTGAAATGCGGGGCACAGATACGCAGTATTTT
TRBV15	.	TRBJ2-5	.	CATSREDYLKETQYF	TGTGCCACCAGCAGAGAAGACTACCTGAAGGAGACCCAGTACTTC
TRBV29-1	.	TRBJ2-6	TRBD1	CSVVGIIGTGSGANVLTF	TGCAGCGTTGTGGGTATAATAGGGACAGGGAGTGGGGCCAACGTCCTGACTTTC
TRBV19	.	TRBJ2-1	.	CASSLQGLSGAVGGNEQFF	TGTGCCAGTAGTTTACAGGGTTTGAGCGGGGCCGTTGGGGGTAATGAGCAGTTCTTC
TRBV6-4	few	TRBJ2-6	TRBD1	CASSGQGSAGANVLTF	TGTGCCAGCAGCGGACAGGGATCAGCTGGGGCCAACGTCCTGACTTTC
TRBV27	.	TRBJ1-2	.	CASSLSLGAIGYTF	TGTGCCAGCAGTTTATCTCTAGGGGCTATTGGCTACACCTTC
TRBV27	.	TRBJ1-5	.	CASSFNRVGNQPQHF	TGTGCCAGCAGTTTTAACAGGGTGGGGAATCAGCCCCAGCATTTT
TRBV9	.	TRBJ2-2	.	CASSAFFGGGELFF	TGTGCCAGCAGCGCATTTTTCGGGGGCGGGGAGCTGTTTTTT
TRBV5-4	.	TRBJ2-3	.	CASSFLLDRSTDTQYF	TGTGCCAGCAGCTTTTTGCTGGACAGATCCACAGATACGCAGTATTTT
TRBV9	.	TRBJ2-7	.	CASSARPGTEGEQYF	TGTGCCAGCAGCGCCCGTCCCGGGACTGAGGGAGAGCAGTACTTC
TRBV5-1	.	TRBJ2-7	TRBD1	CASTSLGATGAEQYF	TGCGCCAGCACCTCTTTGGGGGCGACAGGGGCCGAGCAGTACTTC
TRBV28	.	TRBJ1-1	.	CASTTTRNTEAFF	TGTGCCAGCACCACGACAAGAAACACTGAAGCTTTCTTT
TRBV19	few	TRBJ2-1	TRBD2	CASSVTSGVYNEQFF	TGTGCCAGTAGTGTGACTAGCGGAGTCTACAATGAGCAGTTCTTC
TRBV5-4	.	TRBJ2-7	.	CASSSYQREQYF	TGTGCCAGCAGCTCCTACCAGCGAGAGCAGTACTTC
TRBV6-1	.	TRBJ1-1	.	CASSDVMGGNTEAFF	TGTGCCAGCAGTGACGTAATGGGGGGGAACACTGAAGCTTTCTTT
TRBV2	.	TRBJ2-1	TRBD2	CASSLSGSGIF	TGTGCCAGCAGTCTAAGCGGGAGTGGGATCTTC
TRBV5-8	.	TRBJ2-7	.	CASSPTGVSSYEQYF	TGTGCCAGCAGCCCCACAGGAGTAAGCTCCTACGAGCAGTACTTC
TRBV6-6	.	TRBJ1-5	.	CASIGLQGGNQPQHF	TGTGCCAGCATAGGGCTCCAAGGGGGCAATCAGCCCCAGCATTTT
TRBV19	few	TRBJ2-1	TRBD2	CASKSVAGAAYNEQFF	TGTGCCAGTAAGAGCGTCGCGGGAGCTGCTTACAATGAGCAGTTCTTC
TRBV5-4	.	TRBJ2-7	.	CASSPDLMGGYEQYF	TGTGCCAGCAGCCCGGATTTGATGGGAGGCTACGAGCAGTACTTC
TRBV18	.	TRBJ2-1	.	CASSPLRDNDEQFF	TGTGCCAGCTCACCTCTTCGGGATAATGATGAGCAGTTCTTC
TRBV27	.	TRBJ1-3	.	CASSRGDRNTIYF	TGTGCCAGCAGTCGGGGTGACAGAAACACCATATATTTT
TRBV9	.	TRBJ2-5	TRBD1	CASSVDGTGGVGNQETQYF	TGTGCCAGCAGCGTAGATGGGACAGGGGGCGTCGGAAACCAAGAGACCCAGTACTTC
TRBV28	.	TRBJ1-2	.	CASSFQGAYGYTF	TGTGCCAGCAGTTTTCAGGGTGCCTATGGCTACACCTTC
TRBV29-1	few	TRBJ1-1	.	CSGHGGYGNTEAFF	TGCAGCGGACATGGTGGGTATGGGAACACTGAAGCTTTCTTT
TRBV5-1	.	TRBJ2-3	.	CASRRSGKSTDTQYF	TGCGCCAGTCGACGGAGCGGAAAAAGCACAGATACGCAGTATTTT
TRBV9	.	TRBJ2-1	TRBD2	CASSTAGDDNEQFF	TGTGCCAGCAGCACAGCGGGAGATGACAATGAGCAGTTCTTC